A single sample gave rise to the 10 T cell receptor beta chains below, sequenced in a study of blood T cell repertoires in COVID-19. The protocol was immunoSEQ multiplex PCR, while the TCRdb copy is restricted to in-frame clones and leaves out a portion. The top ten clones hold about 4.1% of a sample with 200,000 or so clones, about 86% of them seen once. Sequenced: PBMCs or T cells enriched from blood (not recorded which). These receptors originate from a woman between 40 and 50 years old with acute COVID-19.

The chain combines TRBV2 with TRBJ2-1; maybe TRBD2 (5 bases). V gave up 2 bases and J gave up 1 base, with 9 bases separating them. CDR3 length equals 15 residues. Germline CDR1 reads SNHLY; CDR2 reads FYNNEI. The CDR3 DNA is TGTGCCAGCAGTGAATCAGCGGTGTCCTACAATGAGCAGTTCTTC. It is translated as CASSESAVSYNEQFF.

This chain joins TRBV6-1 and TRBJ1-1; no firm D call. CDR3 length: 12 residues. Germline V lookup: CDR1 MNHNS, CDR2 SASEGT. Between the trimmed V and J ends, which lost 3 bases and 11 bases, there was a span of 13 bases. CDR3 nucleotide sequence: TGTGCCAGCAGTGAGCACAGCGGGCGGGCTTTCTTT. Protein product: CASSEHSGRAFF.

V is TRBV14 and J is TRBJ2-5; D ambiguous. CDR3 size: 14 residues. The V and J ends lost 1 base and 1 base respectively, with 7 bases between them. Germline CDR1 is SGHDN and CDR2 is FVKESK. CDR3 nucleotide sequence: TGTGCCAGCAGCCAAGCGGCAGGCCAAGAGACCCAGTACTTC. Residues: CASSQAAGQETQYF.

The sample holds a few counts of this clone. The chain uses TRBV3-1 (or the pseudogene TRBV3-2) and TRBJ2-7; 8 nucleotides agree with TRBD2. CDR1 and CDR2 (germline): LGHDT, YNNKEL (reference sequence). The CDR3 length is 14 residues. V was clipped by 4 bases and J by 3 bases; unmatched bases: 5. This chain's CDR3 is CASSPGGGLYEQYF. The DNA of the CDR3 is TGTGCCAGCAGCCCCGGCGGGGGGCTCTACGAGCAGTACTTC.

This clone was observed once. The chain joins TRBV11-2 to TRBJ2-7, with a weak D call TRBD1 (6 bases). The length of the CDR3 is 12 residues. Trimming took off 4 bases at V and 6 bases at J, with 10 bases between the two ends. CDR1 and CDR2 from the germline V gene are SGHAT and FQNNGV. DNA for the CDR3: TGTGCCAGCAGCTCCCAGGGGTTCGAGCAGTACTTC. Protein product: CASSSQGFEQYF.

The DNA for the CDR3 is TGTGCCAGCAGTTATCCGGCACCCCTCCACTTT. This sequence encodes CASSYPAPLHF. The V and J genes are TRBV28 and TRBJ1-6; D is ambiguous. The germline V gene has CDR1 MDHEN and CDR2 SYDVKM. The CDR3 contains 11 residues. V lost 4 bases to trimming and J lost 11 bases, with 6 bases between them.

The chain links TRBV3-1 (or the pseudogene TRBV3-2) to TRBJ2-1; 8 bases line up with TRBD2. There are 12 residues in the CDR3. Germline V gene data show CDR1 as LGHDT and CDR2 as YNNKEL (reference sequence). The CDR3 region has the DNA TGTAGGGGCCGGCTAGCGGGCAATGAGCAGTTCTTC. Residues: CRGRLAGNEQFF.

The chain uses TRBV28 and TRBJ2-1; the match to TRBD2 covers 14 bases. The CDR3 length is 18 residues. Germline V lookup: CDR1 MDHEN, CDR2 SYDVKM. V gave up 6 bases and J gave up 2 bases; unmatched junction bases: 9. CDR3: CASSPGLAGASPYNEQFF. The CDR3 nucleotides read TGTGCCAGCAGCCCGGGACTAGCGGGAGCTTCGCCCTACAATGAGCAGTTCTTC.

Only one count was recorded for this clone. The J gene is TRBJ1-1, the V gene TRBV5-1, with D maybe TRBD1 (5 bases). The CDR3 is 14 residues long. The V gene's germline CDR1 is SGHRS and CDR2 YFSETQ. V was clipped by 4 bases and J by 4 bases, with 14 bases between them. CDR3: CASSGQGGGTEAFF. CDR3 sequence (DNA): TGCGCCAGCAGCGGGCAGGGCGGGGGCACTGAAGCTTTCTTT.

The J gene is TRBJ1-2, the V gene TRBV19, with D hard to call. V was cut by 10 bases and J by 1 base, with 10 bases left in between. CDR3 length: 12 amino acids. Germline CDR1 LNHDA, CDR2 SQIVND (reference sequence). This chain's CDR3 is CAIQTYNYGYTF. CDR3 coding DNA: TGTGCCATTCAGACTTATAACTATGGCTACACCTTC.